Included here is one TCR beta chain sequence, with context. Its cognate antigen is unknown. The entry originates in a study of T cells in Graves' hyperthyroidism and ophthalmopathy. The CDR3 regions of TCR beta were amplified from RNA transcripts. TCR CDR3 underwent first-round RT-PCR with the HTBI primer set. TCRdb used MiXCR to reprocess the multiplex PCR reads, holding one entry per CDR3 protein. The sample holds 600,000 or so distinct CDR3 sequences, 15% to 20% seen once. Hyperthyroidism had been newly diagnosed in patients aged 18 to 65, and its duration was under 2 months. Findings and caveats of the study: Ophthalmopathy was predicted by the model a median of around 5.9 months ahead of onset. Clonotypes that were expanded in thyroid above 0.001 mostly appeared in blood too.

The V and J ends lost 4 bases and 6 bases, in that order; junction bases with no gene match: 5. The CDR3 runs to 14 residues. CDR1 and CDR2 (germline): SGDLS, YYNGEE. The sequenced material came from blood. This chain links TRBV9 with TRBJ2-2, with 8 bases matching TRBD2. This sequence originates from a woman aged 25 to 45 with Graves' hyperthyroidism. CDR3 coding DNA: TGTGCCAGCAGCCCTTCCGGGGGGGCCGGGGAGCTGTTTTTT. This sequence encodes CASSPSGGAGELFF.